This entry features one T cell receptor beta chain sequence. The target antigen is unknown. This sample was included in a study of T cell responses to AZD1222 COVID-19 vaccine. Study results and limitations: Possibly, clonal diversity was underestimated; donors were largely white British and included more females. Reportedly, nearly half of unique spike TCRs recognized epitopes outside B.1.351/B.1.1.7 mutations. Breadth and depth of Spike-specific TCRs rose after two AZD1222 doses.

The trim removed 11 bases at V and 7 bases at J, leaving 6 bases unmatched. Germline CDR1 is MNHEY and CDR2 is SVGAGI. The CDR3 is 12 residues long. TCRdb's table, derived via immunoSEQ multiplex PCR, lists solely in-frame clones and lacks some. The sample comprises about 160,000 clones, roughly 90% of which are singletons, and 4.3% rests with the top ten. The chain joins TRBV6-5 to TRBJ2-1; 9 positions agree with TRBD1. Material: peripheral blood, obtained 28 days after the second AZD1222 dose. This receptor was identified in an adult who received the AZD1222 COVID-19 vaccine. The DNA for the CDR3 is TGTGCCGGGGGGACAGGGATGAATGAGCAGTTCTTC. Translation gives CAGGTGMNEQFF.